A selection of T cell receptor beta chains follows, all from one sample in a study of T-cell reconstitution after alpha-beta-depleted transplantation in children. Each CDR3 protein is one row after TCRdb ran MiXCR on the PCR reads. The top ten hold approximately 2.3% of the sample, which has a few hundred thousand distinct CDR3 sequences, 10% seen once. The starting material was PBMCs from the stem cell graft donor, obtained from the stem cell graft. These receptors originate from a human donor who donated a stem cell graft to a child with acute lymphoblastic leukemia. Both conserved end residues are part of each CDR3. The D gene is left open where the match is weak. The size field is filled for only some rows; it gives once, few, many or a size class.

J gene: TRBJ2-1; D gene: .; V gene: TRBV28; clone size: few; CDR3 length: 13; CDR3 protein: CASRWGLVNEQFF; CDR3 DNA: TGTGCCAGCAGGTGGGGTCTGGTCAATGAGCAGTTCTTC
J gene: TRBJ2-1; D gene: .; V gene: TRBV7-2; clone size: few; CDR3 length: 15; CDR3 protein: CASSLGRDIHNEQFF; CDR3 DNA: TGTGCCAGCAGCTTAGGGAGGGACATACACAATGAGCAGTTCTTC
J gene: TRBJ1-2; D gene: TRBD1; V gene: TRBV4-1; clone size: .; CDR3 length: 15; CDR3 protein: CASSGNSGTDYGYTF; CDR3 DNA: TGCGCCAGCAGCGGAAACTCCGGGACAGACTATGGCTACACCTTC
J gene: TRBJ2-2; D gene: TRBD2; V gene: TRBV9; clone size: .; CDR3 length: 16; CDR3 protein: CASSKGLAVPTGELFF; CDR3 DNA: TGTGCCAGCAGCAAGGGACTAGCGGTCCCCACCGGGGAGCTGTTTTTT
J gene: TRBJ2-1; D gene: .; V gene: TRBV9; clone size: .; CDR3 length: 13; CDR3 protein: CASSTWGDNEQFF; CDR3 DNA: TGTGCCAGCAGCACCTGGGGGGACAATGAGCAGTTCTTC
J gene: TRBJ1-3; D gene: TRBD1; V gene: TRBV29-1; clone size: .; CDR3 length: 14; CDR3 protein: CSVERGQTGNTIYF; CDR3 DNA: TGCAGCGTTGAAAGGGGGCAAACTGGAAACACCATATATTTT
J gene: TRBJ1-2; D gene: .; V gene: TRBV20-1; clone size: many; CDR3 length: 13; CDR3 protein: CSAKALGNYGYTF; CDR3 DNA: TGCAGTGCTAAAGCCCTGGGTAACTATGGCTACACCTTC
J gene: TRBJ2-7; D gene: .; V gene: TRBV25-1; clone size: few; CDR3 length: 12; CDR3 protein: CASSEHKYEQYF; CDR3 DNA: TGTGCCAGCAGTGAACACAAATACGAGCAGTACTTC
J gene: TRBJ2-7; D gene: TRBD1; V gene: TRBV4-1; clone size: few; CDR3 length: 15; CDR3 protein: CASSQPGQGRYEQYF; CDR3 DNA: TGCGCCAGCAGCCAACCGGGACAGGGGCGATACGAGCAGTACTTC
J gene: TRBJ2-5; D gene: .; V gene: TRBV7-2; clone size: few; CDR3 length: 13; CDR3 protein: CASSLAVKETQYF; CDR3 DNA: TGTGCCAGCAGCTTAGCAGTGAAAGAGACCCAGTACTTC
J gene: TRBJ1-1; D gene: .; V gene: TRBV4-1; clone size: .; CDR3 length: 13; CDR3 protein: CASSQGRNTEAFF; CDR3 DNA: TGCGCCAGCAGCCAAGGCAGGAACACTGAAGCTTTCTTT
J gene: TRBJ2-5; D gene: TRBD1; V gene: TRBV20-1; clone size: .; CDR3 length: 14; CDR3 protein: CSALQGYLEETQYF; CDR3 DNA: TGCAGTGCCCTACAGGGGTATTTAGAAGAGACCCAGTACTTC
J gene: TRBJ2-7; D gene: .; V gene: TRBV10-3; clone size: few; CDR3 length: 21; CDR3 protein: CAISESTLGEMDRRSSYEQYF; CDR3 DNA: TGTGCCATCAGTGAGTCGACTCTGGGTGAAATGGACCGTCGAAGCTCCTACGAGCAGTACTTC
J gene: TRBJ2-7; D gene: TRBD1; V gene: TRBV7-6; clone size: few; CDR3 length: 15; CDR3 protein: CASSGPGTGSDEQYF; CDR3 DNA: TGTGCCAGCAGCGGACCCGGGACAGGGTCCGACGAGCAGTACTTC
J gene: TRBJ2-1; D gene: TRBD2; V gene: TRBV29-1; clone size: .; CDR3 length: 16; CDR3 protein: CSGVGTSGSSYNEQFF; CDR3 DNA: TGCAGCGGGGTGGGGACTAGCGGGAGCTCCTACAATGAGCAGTTCTTC
J gene: TRBJ2-7; D gene: TRBD1; V gene: TRBV28; clone size: .; CDR3 length: 15; CDR3 protein: CASSGGTGGWNEQYF; CDR3 DNA: TGTGCCAGCAGTGGGGGGACAGGGGGTTGGAACGAGCAGTACTTC
J gene: TRBJ2-7; D gene: TRBD1; V gene: TRBV27; clone size: many; CDR3 length: 15; CDR3 protein: CASSLSPTGSGEQYF; CDR3 DNA: TGTGCCAGCAGTTTATCGCCGACAGGGTCTGGCGAGCAGTACTTC
J gene: TRBJ2-3; D gene: TRBD1; V gene: TRBV5-1; clone size: many; CDR3 length: 14; CDR3 protein: CASGTGGSTDTQYF; CDR3 DNA: TGCGCCAGCGGCACAGGGGGAAGCACAGATACGCAGTATTTT
J gene: TRBJ2-1; D gene: .; V gene: TRBV6-2/TRBV6-3; clone size: .; CDR3 length: 14; CDR3 protein: CASSPGSPPNEQFF; CDR3 DNA: TGTGCCAGCAGTCCGGGATCCCCCCCCAATGAGCAGTTCTTC
J gene: TRBJ1-5; D gene: .; V gene: TRBV7-2; clone size: .; CDR3 length: 15; CDR3 protein: CASSLDESVAEPQHF; CDR3 DNA: TGTGCCAGCAGCTTAGATGAGTCGGTCGCGGAGCCCCAGCATTTT
J gene: TRBJ2-1; D gene: TRBD2; V gene: TRBV5-1; clone size: few; CDR3 length: 16; CDR3 protein: CASSLSLAGYYNEQFF; CDR3 DNA: TGCGCCAGCAGCTTGTCTCTAGCGGGGTACTACAATGAGCAGTTCTTC
J gene: TRBJ2-1; D gene: TRBD2; V gene: TRBV11-2; clone size: few; CDR3 length: 19; CDR3 protein: CASSSPGLAGGHSYNEQFF; CDR3 DNA: TGTGCCAGCAGCTCACCGGGACTAGCGGGAGGCCATTCCTACAATGAGCAGTTCTTC
J gene: TRBJ2-4; D gene: .; V gene: TRBV27; clone size: few; CDR3 length: 13; CDR3 protein: CASRGLAKNIQYF; CDR3 DNA: TGTGCCAGTCGGGGGCTAGCCAAAAACATTCAGTACTTC
J gene: TRBJ2-1; D gene: .; V gene: TRBV15; clone size: many; CDR3 length: 16; CDR3 protein: CATRPTGTLSYNEQFF; CDR3 DNA: TGTGCCACCAGACCGACGGGGACCCTCTCCTACAATGAGCAGTTCTTC
J gene: TRBJ2-3; D gene: TRBD2; V gene: TRBV4-3; clone size: few; CDR3 length: 19; CDR3 protein: CASSQGPFQREMGTDTQYF; CDR3 DNA: TGCGCCAGCAGCCAAGGACCCTTCCAGCGGGAGATGGGCACAGATACGCAGTATTTT
J gene: TRBJ2-4; D gene: .; V gene: TRBV7-9; clone size: .; CDR3 length: 15; CDR3 protein: CASSNQIFRKNIQYF; CDR3 DNA: TGTGCCAGCAGCAACCAGATATTCAGGAAAAACATTCAGTACTTC
J gene: TRBJ2-3; D gene: TRBD1; V gene: TRBV12-3/TRBV12-4; clone size: .; CDR3 length: 15; CDR3 protein: CASSQDRGRPDTQYF; CDR3 DNA: TGTGCCAGCAGCCAAGACAGGGGGCGGCCAGATACGCAGTATTTT
J gene: TRBJ1-4; D gene: .; V gene: TRBV7-9; clone size: .; CDR3 length: 13; CDR3 protein: CASRLIAGEKLFF; CDR3 DNA: TGTGCCAGCAGACTCATAGCAGGGGAAAAACTGTTTTTT
J gene: TRBJ1-6; D gene: .; V gene: TRBV6-1; clone size: .; CDR3 length: 17; CDR3 protein: CASSETDRSSYNSPLHF; CDR3 DNA: TGTGCCAGCAGTGAAACAGACCGGAGCTCCTATAATTCACCCCTCCACTTT
J gene: TRBJ2-3; D gene: .; V gene: TRBV7-9; clone size: .; CDR3 length: 16; CDR3 protein: CASSLGPTASTDTQYF; CDR3 DNA: TGTGCCAGCAGCTTAGGACCCACAGCTAGCACAGATACGCAGTATTTT